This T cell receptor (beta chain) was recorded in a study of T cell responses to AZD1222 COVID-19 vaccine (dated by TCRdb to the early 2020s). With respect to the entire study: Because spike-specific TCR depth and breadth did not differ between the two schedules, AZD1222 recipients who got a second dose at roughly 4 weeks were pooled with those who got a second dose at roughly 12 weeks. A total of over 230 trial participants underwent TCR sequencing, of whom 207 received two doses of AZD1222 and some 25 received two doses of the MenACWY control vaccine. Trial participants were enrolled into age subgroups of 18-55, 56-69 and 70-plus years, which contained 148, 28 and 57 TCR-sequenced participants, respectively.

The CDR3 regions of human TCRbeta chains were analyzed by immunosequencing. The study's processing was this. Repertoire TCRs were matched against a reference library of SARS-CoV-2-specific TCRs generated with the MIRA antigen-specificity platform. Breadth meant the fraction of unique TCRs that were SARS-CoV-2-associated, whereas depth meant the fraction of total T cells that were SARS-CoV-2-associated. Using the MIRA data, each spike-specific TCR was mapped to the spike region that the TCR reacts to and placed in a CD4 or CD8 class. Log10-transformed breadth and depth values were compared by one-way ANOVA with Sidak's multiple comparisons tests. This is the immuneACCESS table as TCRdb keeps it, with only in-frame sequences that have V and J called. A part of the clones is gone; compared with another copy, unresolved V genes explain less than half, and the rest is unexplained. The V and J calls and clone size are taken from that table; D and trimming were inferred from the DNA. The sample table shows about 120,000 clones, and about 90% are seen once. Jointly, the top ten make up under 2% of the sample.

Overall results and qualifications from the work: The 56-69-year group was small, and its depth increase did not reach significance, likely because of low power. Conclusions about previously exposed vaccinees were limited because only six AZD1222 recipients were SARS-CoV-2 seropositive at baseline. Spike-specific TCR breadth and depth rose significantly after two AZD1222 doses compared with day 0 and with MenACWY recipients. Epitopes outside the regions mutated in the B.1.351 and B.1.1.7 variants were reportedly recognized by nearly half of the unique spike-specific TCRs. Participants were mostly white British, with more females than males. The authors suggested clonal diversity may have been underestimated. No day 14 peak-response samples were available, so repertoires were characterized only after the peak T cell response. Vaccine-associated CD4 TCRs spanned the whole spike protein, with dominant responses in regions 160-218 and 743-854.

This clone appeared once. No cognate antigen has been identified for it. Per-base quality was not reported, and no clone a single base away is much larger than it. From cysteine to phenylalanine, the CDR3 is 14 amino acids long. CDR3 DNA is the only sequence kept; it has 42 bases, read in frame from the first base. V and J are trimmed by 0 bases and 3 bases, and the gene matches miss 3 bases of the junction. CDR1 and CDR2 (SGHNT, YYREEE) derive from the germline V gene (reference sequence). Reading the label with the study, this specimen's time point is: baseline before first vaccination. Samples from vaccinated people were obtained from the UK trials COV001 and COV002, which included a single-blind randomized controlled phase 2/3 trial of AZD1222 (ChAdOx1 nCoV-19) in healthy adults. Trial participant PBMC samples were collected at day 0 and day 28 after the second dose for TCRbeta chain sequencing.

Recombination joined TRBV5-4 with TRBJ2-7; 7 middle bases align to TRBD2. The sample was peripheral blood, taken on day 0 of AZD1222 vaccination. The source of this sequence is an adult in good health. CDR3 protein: CASSLGLAVYEQYF. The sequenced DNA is TGTGCCAGCAGCTTGGGGCTAGCGGTCTACGAGCAGTACTTC. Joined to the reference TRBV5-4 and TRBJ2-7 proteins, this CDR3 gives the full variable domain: ETGVTQSPTHLIKTRGQQVTLRCSSQSGHNTVSWYQQALGQGPQFIFQYYREEENGRGNFPPRFSGLQFPNYSSELNVNALELDDSALYLCASSLGLAVYEQYFGPGTRLTVT.